This T cell receptor (beta chain) was identified in a study of blood T cell repertoires in COVID-19. Seattle cases were enrolled at active infection and followed longitudinally. The authors' processing: Reference gene primers were amplified, and this amplification served to estimate nucleated cell counts. Only in-frame clones appear in the TCRdb table, and some are missing; sequencing was by immunoSEQ multiplex PCR. D and trimming were read from the DNA, whereas the V and J calls and clone size are those reported in that table. Found here are about 240,000 clones, 85% of them singletons; the top ten hold roughly 5.3%. The receptor comes from a man aged 45 to 65 with COVID-19, enrolled during active disease. The sequenced material came from peripheral blood.

CDR3 protein: CATSRDGSLGSDYGYTF. The CDR3 bases are TGTGCCACCAGCAGAGATGGGTCCCTAGGTTCGGACTATGGCTACACCTTC. The chain joins TRBV15 to TRBJ1-2, with unresolved D. The CDR3 spans 17 residues. The V gene lost 0 bases and the J gene lost 3 bases, with 17 bases spanning the gap. Germline V gene sequence: CDR1 LNHNV, CDR2 YYDKDF (reference sequence).